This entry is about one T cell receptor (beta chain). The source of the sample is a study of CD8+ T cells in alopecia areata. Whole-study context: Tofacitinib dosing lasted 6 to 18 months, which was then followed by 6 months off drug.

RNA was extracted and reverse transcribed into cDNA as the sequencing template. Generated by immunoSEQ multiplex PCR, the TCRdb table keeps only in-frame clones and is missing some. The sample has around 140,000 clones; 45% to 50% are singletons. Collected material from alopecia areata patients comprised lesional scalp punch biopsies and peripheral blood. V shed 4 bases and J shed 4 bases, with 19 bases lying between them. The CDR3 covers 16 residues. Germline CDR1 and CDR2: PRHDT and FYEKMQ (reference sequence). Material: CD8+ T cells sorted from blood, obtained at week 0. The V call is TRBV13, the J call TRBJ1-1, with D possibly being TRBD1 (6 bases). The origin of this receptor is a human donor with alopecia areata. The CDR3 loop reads CASSSSMTGEGTEAFF. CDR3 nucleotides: TGTGCCAGCAGCTCCTCAATGACAGGTGAAGGCACTGAAGCTTTCTTT.